This T cell receptor (beta chain) emerged from a study of T cell clusters in autoimmune cytopenias. Overall study results and limits: Healthy donors had about 2.8-fold more exclusive TRB clusters than active autoimmune hepatitis patients. Primary autoimmune cytopenia patients appeared to lack physiological T cell clusters present in healthy donors.

Multiplex touch-down PCR amplified TRB using TRB-A and TRB-B pools in one tube. TCRdb reprocessed the multiplex PCR reads and keeps a single row for each CDR3 protein, giving no DNA. The specimen's table records roughly 10,000 distinct CDR3 sequences. This CDR3 contains 13 residues. Germline V gene lookup returns CDR1 ENHRY and CDR2 SYGVKD. Notes on this clonotype: Its specificity is not known.

TRB amplification used around 270 ng of peripheral blood genomic DNA. These data also formed part of another study, on T cell repertoires in aging, cancer and after chemotherapy. That work adds: Over several months to years, re-sampled healthy donor repertoires clearly shared clones.

The sequence was collected from a human donor in good health. The chain couples TRBV10-3 to TRBJ1-4; TCRdb calls TRBD1, which cannot be checked without DNA. The sample consisted of peripheral blood. This CDR3 is CAISRRGGEKLFF.